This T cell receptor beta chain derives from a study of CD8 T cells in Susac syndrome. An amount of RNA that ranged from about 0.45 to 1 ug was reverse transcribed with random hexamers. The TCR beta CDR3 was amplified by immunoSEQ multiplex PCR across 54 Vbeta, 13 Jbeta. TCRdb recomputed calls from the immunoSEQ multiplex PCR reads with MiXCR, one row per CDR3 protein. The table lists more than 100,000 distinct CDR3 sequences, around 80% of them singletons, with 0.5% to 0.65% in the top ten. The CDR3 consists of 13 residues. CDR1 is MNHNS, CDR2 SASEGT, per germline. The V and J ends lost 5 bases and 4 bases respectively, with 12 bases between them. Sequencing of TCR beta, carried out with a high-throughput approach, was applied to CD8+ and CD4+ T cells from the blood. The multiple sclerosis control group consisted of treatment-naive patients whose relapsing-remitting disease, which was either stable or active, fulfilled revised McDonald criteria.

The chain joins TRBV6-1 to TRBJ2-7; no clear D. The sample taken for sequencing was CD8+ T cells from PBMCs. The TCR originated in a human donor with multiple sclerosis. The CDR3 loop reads CASSPDGVYEQYV. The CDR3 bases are TGTGCCAGCAGTCCAGATGGGGTTTACGAGCAGTACGTC.